A single TCR beta chain is shown here with its context. No antigen is known for it. Clones were sequenced by immunoSEQ multiplex PCR, and TCRdb holds only the in-frame ones, with some missing. The top ten clones hold around 0.38% of a sample with a few million clones, under 95% of them seen once. The source of the sample is a study of shared clonotypes between healthy human individuals. Background on the study: A few men and a couple of women, aged 18 to 49, were donors. Regarding the study as a whole: Sampling involved blood alone; tissue repertoires likely differ. In the sorted subsets, rarefaction showed sequencing was incomplete despite large depth.

Trimming removed 6 bases from V and 7 bases from J; junction bases left unmatched: 7. The CDR3 totals 16 residues. Germline lookup yields CDR1 SNHLY and CDR2 FYNNEI. Sequenced material: naive CD4+ T cells from PBMCs. Subset indicated: CD45RA+ positively selected. The receptor comes from a man aged 18 to 30 in good health. Some clones in this sample may be carry-over from other donors' samples. The chain is built from TRBV2 and TRBJ2-2, with 14 bases that match TRBD2. Written as DNA, the CDR3 is TGTGCCAGCAGGAAGGGACTAGCGGGAGCCCACGGGGAGCTGTTTTTT. This gives the protein CASRKGLAGAHGELFF.